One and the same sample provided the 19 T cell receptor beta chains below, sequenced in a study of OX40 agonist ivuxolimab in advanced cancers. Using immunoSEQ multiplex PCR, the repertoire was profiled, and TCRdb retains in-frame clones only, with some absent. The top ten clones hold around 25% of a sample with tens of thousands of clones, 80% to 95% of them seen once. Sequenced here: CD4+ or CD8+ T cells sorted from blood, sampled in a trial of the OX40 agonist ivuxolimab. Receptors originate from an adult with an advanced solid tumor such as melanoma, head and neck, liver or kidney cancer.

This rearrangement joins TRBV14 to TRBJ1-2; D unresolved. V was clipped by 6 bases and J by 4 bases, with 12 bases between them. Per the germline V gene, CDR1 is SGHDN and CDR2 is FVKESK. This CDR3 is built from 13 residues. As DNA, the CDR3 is TGTGCCAGCAGTCAGGACTCCCGCTATGGCTACACCTTC. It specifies CASSQDSRYGYTF. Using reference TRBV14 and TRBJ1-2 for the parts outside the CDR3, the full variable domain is EAGVTQFPSHSVIEKGQTVTLRCDPISGHDNLYWYRRVMGKEIKFLLHFVKESKQDESGMPNNRFLAERTGGTYSTLKVQPAELEDSGVYFCASSQDSRYGYTFGSGTRLTVV.

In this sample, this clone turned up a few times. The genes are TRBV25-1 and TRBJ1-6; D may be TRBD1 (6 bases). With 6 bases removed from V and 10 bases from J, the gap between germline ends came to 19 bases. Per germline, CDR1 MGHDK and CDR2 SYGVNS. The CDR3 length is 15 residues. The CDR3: CASSRKGRGGSPLHF. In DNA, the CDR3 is TGTGCCAGCAGCAGAAAGGGCAGGGGAGGCTCACCCCTCCACTTT.

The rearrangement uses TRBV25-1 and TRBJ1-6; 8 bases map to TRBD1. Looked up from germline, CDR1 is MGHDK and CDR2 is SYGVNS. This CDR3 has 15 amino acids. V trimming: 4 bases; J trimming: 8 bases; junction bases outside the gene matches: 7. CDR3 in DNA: TGTGCCAGCAGTGGGGACAGGCCCAGGGATTCACCCCTCCACTTT. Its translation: CASSGDRPRDSPLHF.

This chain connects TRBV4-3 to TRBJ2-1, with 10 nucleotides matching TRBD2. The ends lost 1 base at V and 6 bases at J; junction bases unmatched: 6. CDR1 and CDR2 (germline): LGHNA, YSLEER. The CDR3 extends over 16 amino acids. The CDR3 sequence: CASSQVLAGISNEQFF. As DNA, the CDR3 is TGCGCCAGCAGCCAAGTACTAGCGGGAATCAGCAATGAGCAGTTCTTC.

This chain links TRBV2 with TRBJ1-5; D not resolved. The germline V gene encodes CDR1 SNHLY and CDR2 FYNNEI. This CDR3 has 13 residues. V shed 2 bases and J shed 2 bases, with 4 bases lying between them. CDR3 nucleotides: TGTGCCAGCAGTGAATGGGGCAATCAGCCCCAGCATTTT. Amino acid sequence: CASSEWGNQPQHF. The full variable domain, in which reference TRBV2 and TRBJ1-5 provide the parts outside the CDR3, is EPEVTQTPSHQVTQMGQEVILRCVPISNHLYFYWYRQILGQKVEFLVSFYNNEISEKSEIFDDQFSVERPDGSNFTLKIRSTKLEDSAMYFCASSEWGNQPQHFGDGTRLSIL.

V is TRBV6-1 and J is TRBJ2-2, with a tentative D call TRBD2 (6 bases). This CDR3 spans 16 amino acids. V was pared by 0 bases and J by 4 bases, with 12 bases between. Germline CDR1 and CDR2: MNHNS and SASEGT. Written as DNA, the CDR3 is TGTGCCAGCAGTGAAGCGCCTCAGGGAGGCACCGGGGAGCTGTTTTTT. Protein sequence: CASSEAPQGGTGELFF.

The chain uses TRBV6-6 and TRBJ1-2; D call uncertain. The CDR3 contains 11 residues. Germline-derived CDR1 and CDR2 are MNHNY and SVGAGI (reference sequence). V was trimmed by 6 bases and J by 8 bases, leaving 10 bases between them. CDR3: CASSRTLGYTF. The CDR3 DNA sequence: TGTGCCAGCAGCAGGACGCTCGGCTACACCTTC.

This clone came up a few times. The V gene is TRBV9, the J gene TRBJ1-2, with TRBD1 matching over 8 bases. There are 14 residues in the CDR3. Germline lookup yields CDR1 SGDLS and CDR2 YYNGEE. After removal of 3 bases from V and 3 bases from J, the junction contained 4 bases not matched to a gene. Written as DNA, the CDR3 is TGTGCCAGCAGCGCAGGGACAGGAGACTATGGCTACACCTTC. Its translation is CASSAGTGDYGYTF.

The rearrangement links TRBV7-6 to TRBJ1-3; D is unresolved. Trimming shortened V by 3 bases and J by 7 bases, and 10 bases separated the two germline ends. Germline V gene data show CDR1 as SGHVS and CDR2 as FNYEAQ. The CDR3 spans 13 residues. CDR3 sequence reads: CASSLGVGNTIYF. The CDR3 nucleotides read TGTGCCAGCAGCTTGGGCGTCGGCAACACCATATATTTT.

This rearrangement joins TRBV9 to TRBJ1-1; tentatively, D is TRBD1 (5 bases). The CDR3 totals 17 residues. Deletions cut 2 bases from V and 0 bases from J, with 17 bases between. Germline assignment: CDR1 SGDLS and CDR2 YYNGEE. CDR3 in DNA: TGTGCCAGCAGCGTGTCCCGGGACGGACCCATGAACACTGAAGCTTTCTTT. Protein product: CASSVSRDGPMNTEAFF. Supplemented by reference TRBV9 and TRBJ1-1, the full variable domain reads DSGVTQTPKHLITATGQRVTLRCSPRSGDLSVYWYQQSLDQGLQFLIQYYNGEERAKGNILERFSAQQFPDLHSELNLSSLELGDSALYFCASSVSRDGPMNTEAFFGQGTRLTVV.

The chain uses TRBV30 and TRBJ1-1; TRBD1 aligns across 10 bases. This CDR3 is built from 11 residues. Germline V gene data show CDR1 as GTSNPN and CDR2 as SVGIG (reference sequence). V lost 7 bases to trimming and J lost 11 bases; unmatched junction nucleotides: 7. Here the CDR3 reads CAYGTGVAAFF. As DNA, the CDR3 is TGTGCCTACGGGACAGGGGTCGCGGCTTTCTTT.

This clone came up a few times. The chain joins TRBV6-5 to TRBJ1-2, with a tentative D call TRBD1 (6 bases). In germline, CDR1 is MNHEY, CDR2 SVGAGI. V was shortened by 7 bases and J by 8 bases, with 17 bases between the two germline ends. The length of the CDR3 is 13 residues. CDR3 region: CASKSDRMEGYTF. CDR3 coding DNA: TGTGCCAGCAAGAGCGACAGGATGGAGGGCTACACCTTC.

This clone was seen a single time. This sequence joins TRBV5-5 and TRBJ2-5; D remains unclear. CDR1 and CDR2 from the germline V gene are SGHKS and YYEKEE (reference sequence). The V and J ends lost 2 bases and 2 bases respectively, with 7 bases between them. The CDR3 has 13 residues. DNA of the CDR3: TGTGCCAGCAGCTTTTGGGGACAAGAGACCCAGTACTTC. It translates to CASSFWGQETQYF.

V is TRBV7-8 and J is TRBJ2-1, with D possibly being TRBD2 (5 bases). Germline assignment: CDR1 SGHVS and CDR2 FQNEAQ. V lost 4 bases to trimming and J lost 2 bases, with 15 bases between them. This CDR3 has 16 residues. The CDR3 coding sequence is TGTGCCAGCAGCTCTATACGGGATGCCGCCTACAATGAGCAGTTCTTC. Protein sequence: CASSSIRDAAYNEQFF.

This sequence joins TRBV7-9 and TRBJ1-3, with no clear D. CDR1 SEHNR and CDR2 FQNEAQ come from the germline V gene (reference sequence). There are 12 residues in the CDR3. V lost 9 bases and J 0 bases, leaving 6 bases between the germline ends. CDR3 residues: CARRDSGNTIYF. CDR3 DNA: TGTGCCAGACGGGACTCTGGAAACACCATATATTTT.

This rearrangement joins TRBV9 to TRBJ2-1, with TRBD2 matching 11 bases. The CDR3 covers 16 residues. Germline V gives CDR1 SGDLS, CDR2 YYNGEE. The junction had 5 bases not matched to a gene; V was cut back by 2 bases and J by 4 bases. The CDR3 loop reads CASSVIAGGPYNEQFF. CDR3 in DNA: TGTGCCAGCAGCGTCATAGCGGGAGGGCCGTACAATGAGCAGTTCTTC.

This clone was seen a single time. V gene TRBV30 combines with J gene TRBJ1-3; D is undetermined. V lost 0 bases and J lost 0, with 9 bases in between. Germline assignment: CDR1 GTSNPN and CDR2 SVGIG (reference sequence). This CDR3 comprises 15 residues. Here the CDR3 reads CAWSVLSYSGNTIYF. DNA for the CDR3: TGTGCCTGGAGTGTACTATCCTACTCTGGAAACACCATATATTTT.

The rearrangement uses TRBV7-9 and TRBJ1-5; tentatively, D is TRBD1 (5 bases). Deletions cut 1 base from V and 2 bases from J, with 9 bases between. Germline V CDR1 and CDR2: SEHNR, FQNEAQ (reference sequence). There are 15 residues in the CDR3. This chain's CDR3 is CASSLGGEGNQPQHF. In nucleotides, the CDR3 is TGTGCCAGCAGCTTAGGGGGGGAGGGCAATCAGCCCCAGCATTTT.

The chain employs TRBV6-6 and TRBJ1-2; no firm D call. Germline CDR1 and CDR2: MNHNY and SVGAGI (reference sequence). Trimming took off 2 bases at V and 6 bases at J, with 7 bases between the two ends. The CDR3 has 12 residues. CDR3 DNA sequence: TGTGCCAGCAGTTACGTCCCCGATGGCTACACCTTC. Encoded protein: CASSYVPDGYTF.